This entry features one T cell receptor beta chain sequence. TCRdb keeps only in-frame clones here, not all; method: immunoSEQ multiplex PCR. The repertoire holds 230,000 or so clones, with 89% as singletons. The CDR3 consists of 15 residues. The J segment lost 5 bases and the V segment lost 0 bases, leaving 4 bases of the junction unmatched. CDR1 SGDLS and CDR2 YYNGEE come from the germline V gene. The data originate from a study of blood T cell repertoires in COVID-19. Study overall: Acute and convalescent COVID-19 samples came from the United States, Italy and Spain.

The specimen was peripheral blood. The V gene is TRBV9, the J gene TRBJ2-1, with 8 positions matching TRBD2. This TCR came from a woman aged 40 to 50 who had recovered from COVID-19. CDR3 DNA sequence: TGTGCCAGCAGCGTAGGACTAGCGTCCCACAATGAGCAGTTCTTC. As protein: CASSVGLASHNEQFF.